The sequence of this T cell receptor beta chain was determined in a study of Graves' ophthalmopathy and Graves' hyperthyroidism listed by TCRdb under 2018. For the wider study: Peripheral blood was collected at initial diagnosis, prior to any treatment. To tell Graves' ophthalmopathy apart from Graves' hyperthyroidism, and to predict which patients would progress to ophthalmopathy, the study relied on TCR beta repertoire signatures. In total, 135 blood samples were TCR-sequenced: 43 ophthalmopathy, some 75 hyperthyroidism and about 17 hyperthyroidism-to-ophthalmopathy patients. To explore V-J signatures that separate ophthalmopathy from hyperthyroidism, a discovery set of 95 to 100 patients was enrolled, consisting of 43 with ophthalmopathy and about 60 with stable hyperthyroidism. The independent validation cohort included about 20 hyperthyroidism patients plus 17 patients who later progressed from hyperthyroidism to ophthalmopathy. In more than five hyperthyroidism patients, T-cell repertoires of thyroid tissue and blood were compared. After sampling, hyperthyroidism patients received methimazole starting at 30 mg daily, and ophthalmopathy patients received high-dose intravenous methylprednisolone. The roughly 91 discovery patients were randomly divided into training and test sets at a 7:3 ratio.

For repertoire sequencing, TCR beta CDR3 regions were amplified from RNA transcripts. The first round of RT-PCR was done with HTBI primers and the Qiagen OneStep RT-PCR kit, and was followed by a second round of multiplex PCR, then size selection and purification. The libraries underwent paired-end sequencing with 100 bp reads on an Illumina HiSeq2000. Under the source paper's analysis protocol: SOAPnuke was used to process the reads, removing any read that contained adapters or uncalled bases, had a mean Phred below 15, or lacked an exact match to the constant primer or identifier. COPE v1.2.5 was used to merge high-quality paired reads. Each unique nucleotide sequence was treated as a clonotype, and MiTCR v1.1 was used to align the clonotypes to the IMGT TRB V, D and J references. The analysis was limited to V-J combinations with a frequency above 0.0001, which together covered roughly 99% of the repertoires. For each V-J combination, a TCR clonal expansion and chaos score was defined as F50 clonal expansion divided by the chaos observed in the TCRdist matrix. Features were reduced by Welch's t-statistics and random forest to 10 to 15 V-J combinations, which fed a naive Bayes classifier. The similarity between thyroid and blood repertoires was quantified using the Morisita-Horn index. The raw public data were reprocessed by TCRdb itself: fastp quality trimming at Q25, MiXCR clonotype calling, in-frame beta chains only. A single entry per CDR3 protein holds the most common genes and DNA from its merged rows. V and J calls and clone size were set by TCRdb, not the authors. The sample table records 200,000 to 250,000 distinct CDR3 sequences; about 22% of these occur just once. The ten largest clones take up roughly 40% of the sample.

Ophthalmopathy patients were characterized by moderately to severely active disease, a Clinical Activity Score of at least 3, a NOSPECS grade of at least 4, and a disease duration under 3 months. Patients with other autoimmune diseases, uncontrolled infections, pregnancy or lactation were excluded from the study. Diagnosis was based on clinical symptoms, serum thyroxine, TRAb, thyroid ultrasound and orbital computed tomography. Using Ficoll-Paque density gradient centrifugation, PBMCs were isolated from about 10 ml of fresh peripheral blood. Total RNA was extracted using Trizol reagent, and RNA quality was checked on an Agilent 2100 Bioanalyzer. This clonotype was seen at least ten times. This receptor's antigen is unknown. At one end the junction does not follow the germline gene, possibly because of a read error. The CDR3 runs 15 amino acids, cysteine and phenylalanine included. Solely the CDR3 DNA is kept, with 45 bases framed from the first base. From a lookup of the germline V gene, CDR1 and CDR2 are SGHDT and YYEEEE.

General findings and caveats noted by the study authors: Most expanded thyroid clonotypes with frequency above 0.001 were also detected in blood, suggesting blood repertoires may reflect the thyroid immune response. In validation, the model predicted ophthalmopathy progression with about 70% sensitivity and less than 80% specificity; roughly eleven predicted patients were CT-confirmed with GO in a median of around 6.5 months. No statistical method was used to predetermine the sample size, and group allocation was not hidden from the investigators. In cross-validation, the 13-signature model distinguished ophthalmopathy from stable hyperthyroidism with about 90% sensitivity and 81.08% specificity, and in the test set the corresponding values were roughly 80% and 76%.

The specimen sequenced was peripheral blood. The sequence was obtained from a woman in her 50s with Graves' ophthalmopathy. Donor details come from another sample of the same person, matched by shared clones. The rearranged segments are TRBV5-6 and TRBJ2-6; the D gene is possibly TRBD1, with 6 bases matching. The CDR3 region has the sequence CASRAPGAGVNVLTF. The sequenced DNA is TGTGCCAGCAGGGCCCCAGGGGCTGGGGTCAACGTCCTGACTTTC.